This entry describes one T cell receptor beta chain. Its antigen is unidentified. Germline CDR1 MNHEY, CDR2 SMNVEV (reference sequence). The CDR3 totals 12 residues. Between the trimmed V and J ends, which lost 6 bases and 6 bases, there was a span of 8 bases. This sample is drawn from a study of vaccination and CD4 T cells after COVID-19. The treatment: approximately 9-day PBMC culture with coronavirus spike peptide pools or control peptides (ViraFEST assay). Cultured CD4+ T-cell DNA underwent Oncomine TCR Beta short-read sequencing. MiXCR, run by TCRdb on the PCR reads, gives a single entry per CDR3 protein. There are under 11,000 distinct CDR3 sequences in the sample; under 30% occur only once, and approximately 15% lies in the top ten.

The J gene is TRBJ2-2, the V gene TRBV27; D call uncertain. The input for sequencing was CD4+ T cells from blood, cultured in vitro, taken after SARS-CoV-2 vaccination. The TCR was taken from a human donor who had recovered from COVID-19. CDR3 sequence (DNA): TGTGCCAGCAGGGTTGAACCCGGGGAGCTGTTTTTT. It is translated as CASRVEPGELFF.